This record concerns one TCR beta chain sequence. Between the trimmed V and J ends, which lost 4 bases and 0 bases, there was a span of 16 bases. The CDR3 runs 16 residues. The germline V gene encodes CDR1 SGDLS and CDR2 YYNGEE. Sequencing used immunoSEQ multiplex PCR; TCRdb keeps in-frame clones, though not all of them. The sample includes roughly 10,000 clones, roughly 91% seen only once; the top ten take roughly 9.5%. The source of the sample is a study of T cell repertoires in ileal Crohn's disease. As to time point: inflamed ileum from the surgical specimen. The TCR sequence derives from an adult with Crohn's disease. The chain joins TRBV9 to TRBJ1-1; weak D call: TRBD1 (6 bases). Source material: ileal tissue. CDR3 amino acids: CASSSTGQFMNTEAFF. CDR3 coding DNA: TGTGCCAGCAGCTCAACCGGACAGTTCATGAACACTGAAGCTTTCTTT.